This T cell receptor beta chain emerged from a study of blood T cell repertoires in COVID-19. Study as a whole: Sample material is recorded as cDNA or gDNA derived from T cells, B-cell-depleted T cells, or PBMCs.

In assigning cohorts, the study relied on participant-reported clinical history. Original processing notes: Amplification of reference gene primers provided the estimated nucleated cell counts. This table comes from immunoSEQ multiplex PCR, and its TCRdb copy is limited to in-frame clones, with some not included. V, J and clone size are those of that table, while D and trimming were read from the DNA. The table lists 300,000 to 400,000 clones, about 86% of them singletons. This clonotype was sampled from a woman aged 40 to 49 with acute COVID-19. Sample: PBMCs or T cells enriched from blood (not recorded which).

The CDR3 is CASSLDPGAGEQYF. CDR3 bases: TGCGCCAGCAGCTTGGACCCGGGTGCGGGCGAGCAGTACTTC. The V gene is TRBV5-1, the J gene TRBJ2-7, with D tentatively TRBD2 (5 bases). Per the germline V gene, CDR1 is SGHRS and CDR2 is YFSETQ. This CDR3 contains 14 residues. Trimming took off 0 bases at V and 6 bases at J, with 13 bases between the two ends.